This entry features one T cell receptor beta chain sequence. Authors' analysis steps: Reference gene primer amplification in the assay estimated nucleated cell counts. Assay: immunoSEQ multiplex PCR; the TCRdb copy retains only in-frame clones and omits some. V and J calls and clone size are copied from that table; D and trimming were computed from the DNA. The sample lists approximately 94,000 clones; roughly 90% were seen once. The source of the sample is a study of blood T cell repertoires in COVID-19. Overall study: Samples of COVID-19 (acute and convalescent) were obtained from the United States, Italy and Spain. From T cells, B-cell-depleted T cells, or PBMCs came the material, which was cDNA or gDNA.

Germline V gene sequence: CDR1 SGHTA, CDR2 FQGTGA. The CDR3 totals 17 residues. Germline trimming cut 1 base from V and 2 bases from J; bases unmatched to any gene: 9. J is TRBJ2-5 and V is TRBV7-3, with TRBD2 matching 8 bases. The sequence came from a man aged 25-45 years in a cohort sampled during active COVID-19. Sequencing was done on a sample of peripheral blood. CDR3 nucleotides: TGTGCCAGCAGCTTAATCGGCCCGGGACTAGTACAAGAGACCCAGTACTTC. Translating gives CASSLIGPGLVQETQYF.